Listed below are T cell receptor beta chains from one sample, sequenced in a study of blood T cells in healthy people across ages. MiXCR was run by TCRdb on the 5' RACE reads, yielding one entry per CDR3 protein. The sample lists about 780,000 distinct CDR3 sequences, 35% to 60% seen once, with 18% in the top ten. The sequenced sample consisted of blood. These receptors were collected from an elderly man in good health. Each CDR3 is given with its conserved first and last residue. The D gene is left open where the match is weak. Expanded clones are given a class, and other clones once, few, many or no size at all.

NA	TRBV6-2/TRBV6-3	TRBJ2-7	NA	12	TGTGCCAGCAGTTCGGTCCCTCACGAGCAGTACTTC	CASSSVPHEQYF
few	TRBV20-1	TRBJ2-7	NA	13	TGCAGTGCTACAACGGGACTTTCCTACGAGCAGTACTTC	CSATTGLSYEQYF
NA	TRBV20-1	TRBJ1-1	NA	13	TGCAGTGCTAGAGATTGGTTAGGCACTGAAGCTTTCTTT	CSARDWLGTEAFF
NA	TRBV27	TRBJ2-7	NA	14	TGTGCCAGCAGTTTTTCCCCGGGGATCTACGAGCAGTACTTC	CASSFSPGIYEQYF
few	TRBV11-3	TRBJ2-1	NA	13	TGTGCCAGCAGCTTATCTAGGGGAGGTGAGCAGTTCTTC	CASSLSRGGEQFF
NA	TRBV5-1	TRBJ2-7	TRBD1	15	TGCGCCAGCAGCCGAGGGGGCGAATCCTACAATGAGCAGTACTTC	CASSRGGESYNEQYF
few	TRBV20-1	TRBJ1-4	NA	14	TGCAGTGCTAGTGGGGGGGGCACTAATGAAAAACTGTTTTTT	CSASGGGTNEKLFF
NA	TRBV5-1	TRBJ1-1	NA	13	TGCGCCAGCAGCCGCTGGGTTTACACTGAAGCTTTCTTT	CASSRWVYTEAFF
once	TRBV14	TRBJ1-6	NA	16	TGTGCCAGCAGCCAAGATCAGAGCTCCTATAATTCACCCCTCCACTTT	CASSQDQSSYNSPLHF
NA	TRBV7-3	TRBJ2-3	TRBD2	15	TGTGCCAGCAGCCGGGGACTAGCGGAGACAGATACGCAGTATTTT	CASSRGLAETDTQYF
few	TRBV11-3	TRBJ2-7	NA	14	TGTGCCAGCAGCTTGGTGGAGAGCTCCTACGAGCAGTACTTC	CASSLVESSYEQYF
few	TRBV20-1	TRBJ2-1	TRBD2	14	TGCAGTGCTCTAATAGCGGGAGTCCCCAATGAGCAGTTCTTC	CSALIAGVPNEQFF
NA	TRBV2	TRBJ2-5	TRBD1	15	TGTGCCAGCAGTGAACTGACAGGGGGCCAAGAGACCCAGTACTTC	CASSELTGGQETQYF
NA	TRBV6-5	TRBJ2-1	NA	12	TGTGCCAGCAGTCCCTTGATGGGCTCCTTGTTCTTC	CASSPLMGSLFF
NA	TRBV6-1	TRBJ2-1	NA	15	TGTGCCAGCAGGACGTGGCGGGATAGGAACAATGAGCAGTTCTTC	CASRTWRDRNNEQFF